The T cell receptor (beta chain) under discussion was sequenced for a study of T cell repertoires in cytomegalovirus infection. TCRdb fed the reads into MiXCR, producing one record per CDR3 protein. The sample records about 130,000 distinct CDR3 sequences, over 30% being singletons. With regard to this clonotype: What it recognizes is unknown.

With 3 bases clipped from V and 3 bases from J, the junction kept 7 bases outside the gene matches. The CDR3 is made up of 15 amino acids. Germline lookup yields CDR1 KGHSH and CDR2 LQKENI. Overall study results and limits: HLA-C-restricted CMV clonotypes gave the most frequent clonotype in two of eight donors.

The sample was CD8+ T cells from cultured PBMCs, taken from culture after CMV antigen stimulation. This TCR came from a human donor in good health (CMV status not recorded). Some clones in this sample may be carry-over from other donors' samples. This rearrangement joins TRBV18 to TRBJ2-5; 7 bases align to TRBD2. DNA for the CDR3: TGTGCCAGCTCACCGATATCTAGCGGAGAAGAGACCCAGTACTTC. It is translated as CASSPISSGEETQYF.